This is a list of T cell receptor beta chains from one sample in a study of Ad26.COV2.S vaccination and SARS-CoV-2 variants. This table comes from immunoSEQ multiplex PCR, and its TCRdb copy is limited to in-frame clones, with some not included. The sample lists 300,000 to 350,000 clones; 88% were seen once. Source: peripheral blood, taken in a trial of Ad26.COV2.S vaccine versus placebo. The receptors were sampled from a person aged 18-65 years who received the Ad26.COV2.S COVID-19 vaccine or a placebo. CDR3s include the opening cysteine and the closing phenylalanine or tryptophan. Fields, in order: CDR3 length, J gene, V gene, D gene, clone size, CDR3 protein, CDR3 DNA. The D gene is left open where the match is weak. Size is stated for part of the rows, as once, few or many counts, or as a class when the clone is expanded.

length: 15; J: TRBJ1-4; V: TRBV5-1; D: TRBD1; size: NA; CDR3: CASSSQGAANEKLFF; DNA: TGCGCCAGCAGCTCACAGGGGGCAGCTAATGAAAAACTGTTTTTT
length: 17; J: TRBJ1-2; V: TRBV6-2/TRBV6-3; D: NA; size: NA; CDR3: CASSYVLAAPGHYGYTF; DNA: TGTGCCAGCAGTTACGTCTTGGCGGCGCCGGGACACTATGGCTACACCTTC
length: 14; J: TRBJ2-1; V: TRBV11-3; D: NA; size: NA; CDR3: CASSFSRGHNEQFF; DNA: TGTGCCAGCAGCTTTTCCCGGGGACACAATGAGCAGTTCTTC
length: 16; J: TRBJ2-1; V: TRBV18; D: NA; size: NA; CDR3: CASSPPGGGNYNEQFF; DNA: TGTGCCAGCTCACCACCGGGAGGGGGTAACTACAATGAGCAGTTCTTC
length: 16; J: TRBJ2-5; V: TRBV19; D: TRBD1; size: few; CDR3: CASSARMTGAGETQYF; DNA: TGTGCCAGTAGTGCGAGGATGACAGGGGCGGGAGAGACCCAGTACTTC
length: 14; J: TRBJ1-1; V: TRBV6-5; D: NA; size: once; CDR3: CASSYRAANTEAFF; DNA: TGTGCCAGCAGTTACCGCGCAGCGAACACTGAAGCTTTCTTT
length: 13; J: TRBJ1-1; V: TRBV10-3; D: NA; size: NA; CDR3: CAISVQSNTEAFF; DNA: TGTGCCATCAGTGTTCAGTCGAACACTGAAGCTTTCTTT
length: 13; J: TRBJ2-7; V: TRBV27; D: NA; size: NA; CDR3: CASSVWGAYEQYF; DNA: TGTGCCAGCTCAGTCTGGGGGGCCTACGAGCAGTACTTC
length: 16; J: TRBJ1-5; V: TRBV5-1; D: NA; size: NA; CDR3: CASSPTGPGTNQPQHF; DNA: TGCGCCAGCAGCCCAACCGGGCCAGGGACAAATCAGCCCCAGCATTTT
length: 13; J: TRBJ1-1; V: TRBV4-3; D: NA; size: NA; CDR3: CASSQGGRTEAFF; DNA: TGCGCCAGCAGCCAAGGGGGTAGGACTGAAGCTTTCTTT
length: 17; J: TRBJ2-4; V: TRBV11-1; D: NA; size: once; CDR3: CASSLATFGQAKNIQYF; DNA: TGTGCCAGCAGCTTAGCTACTTTTGGACAGGCCAAAAACATTCAGTACTTC
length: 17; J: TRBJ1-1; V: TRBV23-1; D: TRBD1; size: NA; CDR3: CASSQSASRDRVREAFF; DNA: TGCGCCAGCAGTCAATCTGCCTCCCGGGACAGGGTCCGTGAGGCTTTCTTT
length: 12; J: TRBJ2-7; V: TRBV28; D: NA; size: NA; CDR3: CASVTPTYEQYF; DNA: TGTGCCAGCGTTACCCCGACCTACGAGCAGTACTTC
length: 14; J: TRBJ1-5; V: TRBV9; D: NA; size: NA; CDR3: CASSATVSNQPQHF; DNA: TGTGCCAGCAGCGCGACAGTAAGCAATCAGCCCCAGCATTTT
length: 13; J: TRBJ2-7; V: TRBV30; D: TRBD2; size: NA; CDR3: CAQRLAASYEQYF; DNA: TGTGCCCAAAGACTAGCGGCCTCCTACGAGCAGTACTTC
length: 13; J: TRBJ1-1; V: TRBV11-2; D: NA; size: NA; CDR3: CASRPTMNTEAFF; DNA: TGTGCCAGCAGGCCGACTATGAACACTGAAGCTTTCTTT
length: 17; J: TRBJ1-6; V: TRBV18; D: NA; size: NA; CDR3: CASSPPRRGNYNSPLHF; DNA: TGTGCCAGCTCACCACCGCGCAGAGGTAACTATAATTCACCCCTCCACTTT
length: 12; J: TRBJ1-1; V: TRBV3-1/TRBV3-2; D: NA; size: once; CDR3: CASSQGHVGAFF; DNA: TGTGCCAGCAGCCAAGGGCACGTTGGAGCTTTCTTT
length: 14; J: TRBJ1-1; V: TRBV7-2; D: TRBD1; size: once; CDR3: CASSLSRGVSEAFF; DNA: TGTGCCAGCAGCTTATCCAGGGGGGTGTCTGAAGCTTTCTTT
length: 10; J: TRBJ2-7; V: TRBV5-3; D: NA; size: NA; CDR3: CARSLYEQYF; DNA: TGTGCCAGAAGCTTATACGAGCAGTACTTC
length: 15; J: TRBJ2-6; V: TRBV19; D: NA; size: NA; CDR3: CASSTQPSGANVLTF; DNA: TGTGCCAGTAGTACCCAGCCTTCTGGGGCCAACGTCCTGACTTTC
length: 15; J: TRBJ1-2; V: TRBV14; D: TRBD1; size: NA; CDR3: CASSGRTGTNYGYTF; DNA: TGTGCCAGCAGCGGACGGACAGGAACTAACTATGGCTACACCTTC
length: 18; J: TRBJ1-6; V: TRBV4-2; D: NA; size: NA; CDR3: CASSQDIYGRGTNSPLHF; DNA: TGTGCCAGCAGCCAAGACATATACGGCCGGGGGACTAATTCACCCCTCCACTTT
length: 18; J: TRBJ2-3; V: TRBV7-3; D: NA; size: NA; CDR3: CASSLSGRAGVSTDTQYF; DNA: TGTGCCAGCAGCTTAAGCGGTAGGGCAGGCGTTAGCACAGATACGCAGTATTTT
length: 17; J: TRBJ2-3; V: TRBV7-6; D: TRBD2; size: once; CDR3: CASSTRTSGRGTDTQYF; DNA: TGTGCCAGCAGCACCCGGACTAGCGGGAGGGGGACAGATACGCAGTATTTT
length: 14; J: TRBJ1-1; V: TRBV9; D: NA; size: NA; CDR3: CASSVDSVGTEAFF; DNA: TGTGCCAGCAGCGTAGACTCCGTTGGGACTGAAGCTTTCTTT
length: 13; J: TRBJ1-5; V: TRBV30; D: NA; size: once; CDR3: CAWSVRGDQPQHF; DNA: TGTGCCTGGAGTGTACGGGGGGATCAGCCCCAGCATTTT
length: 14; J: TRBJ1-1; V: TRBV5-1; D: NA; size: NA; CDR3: CASRPGSANTEAFF; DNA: TGCGCCAGCAGACCAGGGAGTGCGAACACTGAAGCTTTCTTT
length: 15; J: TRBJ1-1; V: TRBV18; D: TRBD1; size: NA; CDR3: CASSPDRVIHTEAFF; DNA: TGTGCCAGCTCACCTGACAGGGTGATCCACACTGAAGCTTTCTTT
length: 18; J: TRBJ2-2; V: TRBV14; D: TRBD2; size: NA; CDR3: CASSQSGRALFDTGELFF; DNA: TGTGCCAGCAGCCAAAGCGGGAGGGCCCTGTTCGACACCGGGGAGCTGTTTTTT
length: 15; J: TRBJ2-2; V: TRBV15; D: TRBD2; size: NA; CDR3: CATSPSGGNTGELFF; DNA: TGTGCCACCAGCCCTTCGGGAGGGAACACCGGGGAGCTGTTTTTT
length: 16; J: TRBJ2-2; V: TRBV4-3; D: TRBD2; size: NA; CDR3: CASSHSSGGSIGELFF; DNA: TGCGCCAGCAGCCACAGTAGCGGGGGCTCCATTGGGGAGCTGTTTTTT
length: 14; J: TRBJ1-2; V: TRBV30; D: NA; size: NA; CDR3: CAWSGGEANYGYTF; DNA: TGTGCCTGGAGTGGAGGGGAGGCTAACTATGGCTACACCTTC
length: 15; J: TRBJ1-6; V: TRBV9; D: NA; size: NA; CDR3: CASSSGALGSSPLHF; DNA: TGTGCCAGCAGCTCAGGGGCTCTCGGGAGTTCACCCCTCCACTTT
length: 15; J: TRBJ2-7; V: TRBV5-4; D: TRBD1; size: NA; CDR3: CASSRPDRAINEQYF; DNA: TGTGCCAGCAGCCGCCCCGACAGGGCGATCAACGAGCAGTACTTC
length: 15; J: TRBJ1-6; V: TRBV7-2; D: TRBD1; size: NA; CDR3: CASSLSATGRSPLHF; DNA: TGTGCCAGCAGCTTATCCGCGACAGGGAGGTCACCCCTCCACTTT
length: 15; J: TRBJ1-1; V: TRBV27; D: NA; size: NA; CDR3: CASSLRAGFGSEAFF; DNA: TGTGCCAGCAGTTTAAGGGCAGGTTTTGGGAGTGAAGCTTTCTTT
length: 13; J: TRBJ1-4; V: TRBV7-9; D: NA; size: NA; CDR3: CASSRPSREKLFF; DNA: TGTGCCAGCAGCCGTCCTAGCCGGGAAAAACTGTTTTTT
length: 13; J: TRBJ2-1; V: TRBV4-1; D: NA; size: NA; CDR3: CASSQDYGGEQFF; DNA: TGCGCCAGCAGCCAAGATTATGGAGGGGAGCAGTTCTTC
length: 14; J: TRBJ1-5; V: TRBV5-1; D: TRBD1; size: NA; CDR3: CASSSRTGDQPQHF; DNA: TGCGCCAGCAGCTCCCGGACAGGGGATCAGCCCCAGCATTTT
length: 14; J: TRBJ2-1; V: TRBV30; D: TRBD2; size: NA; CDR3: CAWSFTSGGNEQFF; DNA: TGTGCCTGGAGTTTTACTAGCGGAGGGAATGAGCAGTTCTTC
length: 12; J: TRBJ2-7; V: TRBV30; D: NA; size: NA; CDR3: CAWSARIYEQYF; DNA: TGTGCCTGGAGTGCCCGTATCTACGAGCAGTACTTC
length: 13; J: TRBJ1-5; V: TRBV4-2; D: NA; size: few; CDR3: CASSQGRNQPQHF; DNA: TGTGCCAGCAGCCAAGGAAGGAATCAGCCCCAGCATTTT
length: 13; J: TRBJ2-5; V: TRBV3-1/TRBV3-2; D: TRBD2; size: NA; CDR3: CASSQQGGETQYF; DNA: TGTGCCAGCAGCCAGCAGGGAGGGGAGACCCAGTACTTC
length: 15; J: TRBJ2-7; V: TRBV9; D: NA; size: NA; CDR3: CASSVGSRGTYEQYF; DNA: TGTGCCAGCAGCGTAGGATCTAGGGGAACCTACGAGCAGTACTTC
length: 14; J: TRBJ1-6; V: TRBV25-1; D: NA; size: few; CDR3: CASGNAGVYSPLHF; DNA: TGTGCCAGCGGCAATGCCGGGGTTTATTCACCCCTCCACTTT
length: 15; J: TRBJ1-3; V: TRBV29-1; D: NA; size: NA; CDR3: CSAMEGTDSGNTIYF; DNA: TGCAGCGCCATGGAGGGTACGGACTCTGGAAACACCATATATTTT
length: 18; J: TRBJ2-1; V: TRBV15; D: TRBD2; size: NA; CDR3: CATSRDWTSGIYSRGQFF; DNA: TGTGCCACCAGCAGAGATTGGACTAGCGGGATTTATTCGAGAGGGCAGTTCTTC
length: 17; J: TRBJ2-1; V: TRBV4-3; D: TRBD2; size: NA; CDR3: CASSQDLEREEYNEQFF; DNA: TGCGCCAGCAGCCAAGATCTGGAGCGGGAGGAATACAATGAGCAGTTCTTC
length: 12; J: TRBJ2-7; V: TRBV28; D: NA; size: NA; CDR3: CASKVNTYEQYF; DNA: TGTGCCAGCAAAGTGAATACCTACGAGCAGTACTTC
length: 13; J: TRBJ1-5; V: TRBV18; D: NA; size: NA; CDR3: CASSRSGNQPQHF; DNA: TGTGCCAGCTCACGGTCGGGGAATCAGCCCCAGCATTTT
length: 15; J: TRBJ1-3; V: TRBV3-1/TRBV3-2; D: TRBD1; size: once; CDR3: CASSLTGAGGNTIYF; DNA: TGTGCCAGCAGCCTGACAGGGGCGGGTGGAAACACCATATATTTT